These 30 T cell receptor beta chains share one sample of origin, sequenced in a study of blood T cell repertoires in COVID-19 (TCRdb year 2020). Receptor amplification or capture employed the immunoSEQ multiplex PCR assay. Entries here come from immuneACCESS through TCRdb and include only in-frame sequences with V and J called. Some clones fail to appear in such tables; in the studies checked, an unresolved V gene covers under half of the shortfall, and the cause of the remainder is unknown. Present in this sample are 150,000 to 200,000 clones, roughly 85% of which were seen just once. Roughly 9.8% of the sample is taken by the ten largest. The sample comprised peripheral blood. Receptors originate from a human donor with active or convalescent COVID-19. The donor label of this sample is uncertain.

The V call is TRBV28, the J call TRBJ1-3; 12 bases are a match to TRBD1. Germline V gives CDR1 MDHEN, CDR2 SYDVKM. The CDR3 runs to 18 residues. The V gene end was trimmed by 5 bases and the J gene end by 1 base; junction bases not matched to a gene: 9. CDR3 nucleotide sequence: TGTGCCAGCAGTGTCCCCGTGGGACAGGGGGCGTCTGGAAACACCATATATTTT. It encodes CASSVPVGQGASGNTIYF.

The rearrangement links TRBV28 to TRBJ1-4; 11 bases fit TRBD1. In germline, CDR1 is MDHEN, CDR2 SYDVKM. V lost 2 bases and J lost 0; bases outside the gene matches: 2. This CDR3 is 17 amino acids long. The CDR3 here is CASSLRTGGTTNEKLFF. For the CDR3, the DNA is TGTGCCAGCAGTTTAAGGACAGGGGGCACAACTAATGAAAAACTGTTTTTT.

The table lists this clone with a count of one. The chain combines TRBV18 with TRBJ1-2; 7 bases are shared with TRBD1. CDR1 is KGHSH and CDR2 is LQKENI in the germline V gene. The CDR3 runs 13 residues. V lost 3 bases, J lost 8 bases, and 6 bases stayed unmatched. The DNA of the CDR3 is TGTGCCAGCTCACCCCAGACAGGGATGGGCTACACCTTC. Translating it yields CASSPQTGMGYTF.

The CDR3 bases are TGTGCCAGCAGCGTAGGGGCGGCTAGCATCTACGAGCAGTACTTC. Amino acids: CASSVGAASIYEQYF. The chain carries TRBV9 and TRBJ2-7, with D perhaps TRBD2 (5 bases). Between the trimmed V and J ends, which lost 0 bases and 3 bases, there was a span of 13 bases. The CDR3 consists of 15 residues. Germline CDR1 SGDLS, CDR2 YYNGEE. Drawing the rest from reference TRBV9 and TRBJ2-7, the complete variable domain is DSGVTQTPKHLITATGQRVTLRCSPRSGDLSVYWYQQSLDQGLQFLIQYYNGEERAKGNILERFSAQQFPDLHSELNLSSLELGDSALYFCASSVGAASIYEQYFGPGTRLTVT.

The chain joins TRBV6-5 to TRBJ1-1; possible D gene TRBD1, 6 bases. Trimming removed 0 bases at V and 0 bases at J, with 8 bases between. The CDR3 consists of 15 residues. Germline-derived CDR1 and CDR2 are MNHEY and SVGAGI. CDR3 sequence reads: CASSYSRTVNTEAFF. The DNA of the CDR3 is TGTGCCAGCAGTTACTCGCGGACAGTGAACACTGAAGCTTTCTTT.

V usage is TRBV19 and J usage is TRBJ1-5; 9 nucleotides align to TRBD1. Unmatched junction bases numbered 12, after V lost 7 bases and J lost 5 bases. The germline CDR1 and CDR2 sequences are LNHDA and SQIVND (reference sequence). The CDR3 sequence is 16 residues long. CDR3 nucleotide sequence: TGTGCCAGTAATAACTATATCAGGGACAGGGATCAGCCCCAGCATTTT. Translating it yields CASNNYIRDRDQPQHF.

The chain recombines TRBV10-3 with TRBJ2-3; TRBD2 matches at 11 bases. The CDR3 spans 17 residues. Germline-derived CDR1 and CDR2 are ENHRY and SYGVKD. Trimming at V came to 2 bases and at J to 2 bases, leaving 6 bases not matched to a gene. This chain's CDR3 is CAISELVAGGPTDTQYF. CDR3 DNA: TGTGCCATCAGTGAGCTTGTAGCGGGGGGGCCCACAGATACGCAGTATTTT.

The V gene is TRBV5-1, the J gene TRBJ2-1; D is possibly TRBD2 (5 bases). The V gene lost 0 bases and the J gene lost 10 bases, with 5 bases spanning the gap. Germline V lookup: CDR1 SGHRS, CDR2 YFSETQ. The CDR3 consists of 11 residues. The CDR3, as DNA: TGCGCCAGCAGCTTGGGCGGGGAGCAGTTCTTC. This translates into CASSLGGEQFF.

V gene TRBV30 combines with J gene TRBJ2-7, with TRBD1 matching over 10 bases. Trimming took 3 bases from V and 3 from J; bases not matched to a gene: 2. CDR1 GTSNPN and CDR2 SVGIG come from the germline V gene (reference sequence). The CDR3 consists of 13 residues. CDR3 residues: CAWRWTGGYEQYF. CDR3 DNA sequence: TGTGCCTGGAGATGGACAGGGGGCTACGAGCAGTACTTC.

This chain uses TRBV6-5 with TRBJ1-2, with 7 bases identical to TRBD1. The germline gives CDR1 MNHEY, CDR2 SVGAGI. V shed 5 bases and J 7 bases; nucleotides not matched to a gene: 10. This CDR3 spans 14 amino acids. In DNA, the CDR3 is TGTGCCAGCAGTATATACGACAGGGCTGGTGGCTACACCTTC. Protein product: CASSIYDRAGGYTF.

This clone was detected only a few times. The genes are TRBV7-9 and TRBJ2-3, with 9 bases identical to TRBD1. Germline assignment: CDR1 SEHNR and CDR2 FQNEAQ (reference sequence). The CDR3 runs to 15 residues. The V and J ends lost 5 bases and 3 bases, in that order; junction bases with no gene match: 6. This CDR3 reads CASSQQGAETDTQYF. In DNA, the CDR3 is TGTGCCAGCAGCCAACAGGGGGCTGAAACAGATACGCAGTATTTT.

The J gene is TRBJ2-7, the V gene TRBV3-1 (or the pseudogene TRBV3-2); D perhaps matches TRBD2 (6 bases). CDR1 and CDR2 from the germline V gene are LGHDT and YNNKEL (reference sequence). The CDR3 is 15 residues long. V shed 0 bases and J shed 4 bases, with 13 bases lying between them. The DNA of the CDR3 is TGTGCCAGCAGCCAAGATCCGATGGGGGGTTACGAGCAGTACTTC. Translation: CASSQDPMGGYEQYF.

The rearrangement uses TRBV5-4 and TRBJ1-4, with 8 bases that match TRBD1. Germline V gene sequence: CDR1 SGHNT, CDR2 YYREEE (reference sequence). The CDR3 extends over 15 amino acids. Unmatched junction bases numbered 5, after V lost 4 bases and J lost 3 bases. Written as DNA, the CDR3 is TGTGCCAGCAGCACACCAGGGGGCTCTAATGAAAAACTGTTTTTT. Translated: CASSTPGGSNEKLFF.

The V and J genes are TRBV5-1 and TRBJ2-5, with TRBD2 matching 9 bases. With V trimmed by 2 bases and J by 3 bases, 5 bases remained unmatched. The CDR3 consists of 15 residues. Germline V gives CDR1 SGHRS, CDR2 YFSETQ. The CDR3 region is CASSFFQRGEETQYF. Written as DNA, the CDR3 is TGCGCCAGCAGCTTTTTTCAGCGGGGGGAAGAGACCCAGTACTTC. Using reference TRBV5-1 and TRBJ2-5 for the parts outside the CDR3, the full variable domain is KAGVTQTPRYLIKTRGQQVTLSCSPISGHRSVSWYQQTPGQGLQFLFEYFSETQRNKGNFPGRFSGRQFSNSRSEMNVSTLELGDSALYLCASSFFQRGEETQYFGPGTRLLVL.

The V call is TRBV9, the J call TRBJ2-5; 11 bases fit TRBD1. J was trimmed by 5 bases and V by 4 bases; bases with no gene match: 7. The V gene's germline CDR1 is SGDLS and CDR2 YYNGEE. The CDR3 extends over 15 amino acids. The CDR3 loop is CASSSDRGPWETQYF. For the CDR3, the DNA is TGTGCCAGCAGCTCGGACAGGGGGCCGTGGGAGACCCAGTACTTC.

The gene calls are TRBV30 and TRBJ2-5, with 7 bases fitting TRBD2. This CDR3 has 12 residues. Germline values: CDR1 GTSNPN, CDR2 SVGIG (reference sequence). Losses at the gene ends were 8 bases for V and 5 bases for J; bases not matched to a gene: 8. This CDR3 reads CALGLGWETQYF. CDR3 bases: TGTGCCCTCGGACTAGGGTGGGAGACCCAGTACTTC.

The chain links TRBV9 to TRBJ2-7; possible D gene TRBD1, 6 bases. The germline gives CDR1 SGDLS, CDR2 YYNGEE. This CDR3 comprises 15 residues. V was pared by 2 bases and J by 1 base, with 13 bases between. The CDR3 DNA reads TGTGCCAGCAGCGTTTCTGGACAGTCGTCCTACGAGCAGTACTTC. Protein sequence: CASSVSGQSSYEQYF.

The chain joins TRBV5-1 to TRBJ2-7; maybe TRBD2 (6 bases). This CDR3 contains 15 residues. Trimming removed 4 bases at V and 3 bases at J, with 17 bases between. Germline V CDR1 and CDR2: SGHRS, YFSETQ. The CDR3 DNA reads TGCGCCAGCAGCCCGGCAGGGACTGGCCTCTACGAGCAGTACTTC. Translating gives CASSPAGTGLYEQYF.

The chain links TRBV9 to TRBJ2-1; 10 bases fit TRBD1. The CDR3 has 14 residues. Germline trimming cut 2 bases from V and 9 bases from J; bases unmatched to any gene: 5. Germline V CDR1 and CDR2: SGDLS, YYNGEE. CDR3 DNA sequence: TGTGCCAGCAGCGTCTGGGACAGGGGAACTGAGCAGTTCTTC. Residues: CASSVWDRGTEQFF.

This clone was observed a few times. The chain links TRBV30 to TRBJ2-3, with a tentative D call TRBD1 (5 bases). This CDR3 spans 15 amino acids. The V gene lost 2 bases and the J gene lost 0 bases, with 12 bases spanning the gap. Germline CDR1 is GTSNPN and CDR2 is SVGIG (reference sequence). Here the CDR3 DNA reads TGTGCCTGGAGTCAGGGCGGTACTAGCACAGATACGCAGTATTTT. As protein: CAWSQGGTSTDTQYF.

This clone was counted many times. Other DNA sequences in the same sample also yield this CDR3. This chain connects TRBV5-1 to TRBJ1-1, with 11 bases matching TRBD1. Trimming at V came to 1 base and at J to 1 base, leaving 3 bases not matched to a gene. CDR1 SGHRS and CDR2 YFSETQ come from the germline V gene. The length of the CDR3 is 16 residues. As DNA, the CDR3 is TGCGCCAGCAGCTTGCTGGGACAGGGGGGGAACACTGAAGCTTTCTTT. It is translated as CASSLLGQGGNTEAFF.

J is TRBJ2-4 and V is TRBV13; TRBD2 might be the D (7 bases). CDR1 and CDR2 from the germline V gene are PRHDT and FYEKMQ (reference sequence). Trimming pared 5 bases from V and 5 bases from J, leaving 16 bases between. This CDR3 has 15 amino acids. Here the CDR3 DNA reads TGTGCCAGCAGCAATGGGGGGGCATTAGAAAACATTCAGTACTTC. This translates into CASSNGGALENIQYF.

V usage is TRBV6-5 and J usage is TRBJ2-7; 10 bases fit TRBD1. Germline V lookup: CDR1 MNHEY, CDR2 SVGAGI. This CDR3 contains 12 residues. The CDR3 DNA reads as TGTGCTGCCGGGACAGGGGTTAACGAGCAGTACTTC. This gives the protein CAAGTGVNEQYF.

The rearrangement links TRBV6-1 to TRBJ2-4; TRBD2 might be the D (5 bases). V was trimmed by 1 base and J by 3 bases, leaving 7 bases between them. Germline CDR1 and CDR2: MNHNS and SASEGT. The CDR3 is made up of 14 amino acids. Here the CDR3 reads CASSEDGSKNIQYF. The CDR3 DNA reads TGTGCCAGCAGTGAAGATGGGAGCAAAAACATTCAGTACTTC.

The chain recombines TRBV19 with TRBJ2-3; 8 positions match TRBD2. The length of the CDR3 is 16 residues. CDR1 is LNHDA, CDR2 SQIVND, per germline (reference sequence). V lost 4 bases and J lost 7; bases outside the gene matches: 13. The CDR3 nucleotides are TGTGCCAGTAGTACCCCAGGGGTTGGCGGGAGGCATACGCAGTATTTT. It encodes CASSTPGVGGRHTQYF.

The V and J genes are TRBV5-1 and TRBJ1-2; 10 bases line up with TRBD1. V lost 0 bases to trimming and J lost 6 bases; unmatched junction nucleotides: 14. The length of the CDR3 is 18 residues. Germline V gives CDR1 SGHRS, CDR2 YFSETQ. The CDR3 DNA is TGCGCCAGCAGCTTGGTACCCCCCGGACAGGGGGTTGAAAATGGCTACACCTTC. Its translation: CASSLVPPGQGVENGYTF.

The chain couples TRBV14 to TRBJ2-7; possible D gene TRBD1, 6 bases. The CDR3 consists of 15 residues. CDR1 and CDR2 from the germline V gene are SGHDN and FVKESK. Trimming shortened V by 2 bases and J by 6 bases, and 17 bases separated the two germline ends. CDR3 loop: CASSQTGRASGEQYF. The CDR3 region has the DNA TGTGCCAGCAGCCAAACAGGGAGAGCCTCGGGCGAGCAGTACTTC.

This clone was counted at least ten times. The genes are TRBV7-6 and TRBJ2-7; D remains ambiguous. The V gene lost 0 bases and the J gene lost 1 base, with 7 bases spanning the gap. Per germline, CDR1 SGHVS and CDR2 FNYEAQ. The CDR3 extends over 14 amino acids. The CDR3 is CASSLAPVSYEQYF. CDR3 in DNA: TGTGCCAGCAGCTTAGCCCCAGTATCCTACGAGCAGTACTTC.

The CDR3 is CASSTRVGNSPLHF. CDR3 in DNA: TGTGCCAGTAGTACCAGGGTGGGGAATTCACCCCTCCACTTT. The chain links TRBV19 to TRBJ1-6; a possible D gene is TRBD1 (5 bases). Germline V gene lookup returns CDR1 LNHDA and CDR2 SQIVND (reference sequence). The CDR3 consists of 14 residues. V lost 4 bases to trimming and J lost 7 bases, with 11 bases between them.

Here the CDR3 reads CASSIDRGNEKLFF. CDR3 bases: TGTGCCAGCAGCATCGACAGGGGTAATGAAAAACTGTTTTTT. The chain employs TRBV5-4 and TRBJ1-4; TRBD1 matches 8 bases. CDR1 is SGHNT, CDR2 YYREEE, per germline (reference sequence). The CDR3 contains 14 residues. J was trimmed by 4 bases and V by 4 bases; bases with no gene match: 3.